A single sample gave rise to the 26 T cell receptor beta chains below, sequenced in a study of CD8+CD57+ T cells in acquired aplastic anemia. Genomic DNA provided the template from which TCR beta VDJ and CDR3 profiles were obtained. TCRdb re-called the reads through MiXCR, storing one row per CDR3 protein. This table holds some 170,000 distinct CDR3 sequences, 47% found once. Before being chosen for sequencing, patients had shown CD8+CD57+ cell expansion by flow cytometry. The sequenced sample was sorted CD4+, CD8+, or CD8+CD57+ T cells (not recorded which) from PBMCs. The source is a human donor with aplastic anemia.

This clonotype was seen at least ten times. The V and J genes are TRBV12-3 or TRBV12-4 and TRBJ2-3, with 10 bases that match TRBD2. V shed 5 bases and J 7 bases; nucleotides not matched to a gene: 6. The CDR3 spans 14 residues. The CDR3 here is CASSSGGAWNTQYF. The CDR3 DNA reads TGTGCCAGCAGTAGCGGGGGGGCATGGAATACGCAGTATTTT.

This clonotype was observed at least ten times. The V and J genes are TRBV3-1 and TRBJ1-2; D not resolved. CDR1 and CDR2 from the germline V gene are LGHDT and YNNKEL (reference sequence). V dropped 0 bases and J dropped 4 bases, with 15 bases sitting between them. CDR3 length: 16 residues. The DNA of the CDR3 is TGTGCCAGCAGCCAAGATCTAATAGGGTTGAGCTATGGCTACACCTTC. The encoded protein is CASSQDLIGLSYGYTF.

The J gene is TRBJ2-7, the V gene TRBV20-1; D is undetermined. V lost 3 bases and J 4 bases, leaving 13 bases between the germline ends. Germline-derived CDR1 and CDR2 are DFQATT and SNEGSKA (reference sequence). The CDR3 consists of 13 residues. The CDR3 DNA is TGCAGTGCTAGGGTCAGAAGCTTGTACGAGCAGTACTTC. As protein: CSARVRSLYEQYF.

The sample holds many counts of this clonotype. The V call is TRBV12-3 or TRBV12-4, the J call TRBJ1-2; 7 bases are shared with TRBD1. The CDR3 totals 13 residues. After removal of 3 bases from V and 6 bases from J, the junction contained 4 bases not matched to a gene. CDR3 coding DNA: TGTGCCAGCAGTTTCCCACAGGGGAATGGCTACACCTTC. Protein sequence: CASSFPQGNGYTF.

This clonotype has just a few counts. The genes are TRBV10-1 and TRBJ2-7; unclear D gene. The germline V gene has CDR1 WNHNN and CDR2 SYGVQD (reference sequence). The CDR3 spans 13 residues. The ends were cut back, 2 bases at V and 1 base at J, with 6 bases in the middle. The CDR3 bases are TGCGCCAGCAGTGAGGGCAGTTCCTACGAGCAGTACTTC. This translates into CASSEGSSYEQYF.

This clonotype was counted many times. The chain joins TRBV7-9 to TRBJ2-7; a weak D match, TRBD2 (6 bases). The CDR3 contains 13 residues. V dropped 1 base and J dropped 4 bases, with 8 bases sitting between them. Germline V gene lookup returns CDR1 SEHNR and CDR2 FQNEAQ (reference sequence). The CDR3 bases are TGTGCCAGCAGCTTAGTCGGGGGTTACGAGCAGTACTTC. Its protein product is CASSLVGGYEQYF.

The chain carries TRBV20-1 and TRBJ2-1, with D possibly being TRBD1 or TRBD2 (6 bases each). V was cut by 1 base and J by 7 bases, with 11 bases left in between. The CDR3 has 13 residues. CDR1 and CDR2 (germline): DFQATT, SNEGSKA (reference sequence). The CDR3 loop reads CSARGGASNEQFF. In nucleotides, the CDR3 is TGCAGTGCTAGAGGGGGGGCGTCGAATGAGCAGTTCTTC.

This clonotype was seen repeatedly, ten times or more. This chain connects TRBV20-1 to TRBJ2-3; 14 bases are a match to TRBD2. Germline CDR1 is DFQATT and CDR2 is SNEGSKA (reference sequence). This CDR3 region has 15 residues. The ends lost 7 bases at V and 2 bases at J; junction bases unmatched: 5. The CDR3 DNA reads TGCAGTGGACTAGCGGGGGGGGCCCCCACAGATACGCAGTATTTT. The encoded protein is CSGLAGGAPTDTQYF.

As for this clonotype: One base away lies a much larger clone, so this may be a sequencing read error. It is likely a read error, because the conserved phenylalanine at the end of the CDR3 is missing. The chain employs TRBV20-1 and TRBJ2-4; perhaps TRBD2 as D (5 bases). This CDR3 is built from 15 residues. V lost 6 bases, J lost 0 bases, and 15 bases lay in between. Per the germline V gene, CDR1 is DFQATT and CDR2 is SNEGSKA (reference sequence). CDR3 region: CSAKDYLTAKNIQYI. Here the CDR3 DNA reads TGCAGTGCCAAAGACTATCTGACAGCCAAAAACATTCAGTACATC.

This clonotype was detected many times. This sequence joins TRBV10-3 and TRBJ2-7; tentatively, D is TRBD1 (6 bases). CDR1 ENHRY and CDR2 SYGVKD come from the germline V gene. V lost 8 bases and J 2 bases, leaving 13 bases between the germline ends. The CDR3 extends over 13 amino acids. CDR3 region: CAIGGREPYEQYF. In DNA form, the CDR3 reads TGTGCCATCGGGGGCAGGGAACCCTACGAGCAGTACTTC.

In DNA form, the CDR3 reads TGTGCCAGCAGTCCCACAGTTTCTACCACAGATACGCAGTATTTT. Translating it yields CASSPTVSTTDTQYF. The V and J genes are TRBV6-1 and TRBJ2-3; D uncertain. This CDR3 contains 15 residues. Germline V lookup: CDR1 MNHNS, CDR2 SASEGT. Trimming pared 5 bases from V and 2 bases from J, leaving 14 bases between.

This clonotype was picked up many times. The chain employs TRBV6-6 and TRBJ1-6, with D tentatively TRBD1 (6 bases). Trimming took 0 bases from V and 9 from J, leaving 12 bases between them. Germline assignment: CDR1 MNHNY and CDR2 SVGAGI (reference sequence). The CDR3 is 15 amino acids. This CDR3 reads CASSYSREGVSPLHF. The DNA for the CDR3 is TGTGCCAGCAGTTACTCGAGGGAGGGGGTTTCACCCCTCCACTTT.

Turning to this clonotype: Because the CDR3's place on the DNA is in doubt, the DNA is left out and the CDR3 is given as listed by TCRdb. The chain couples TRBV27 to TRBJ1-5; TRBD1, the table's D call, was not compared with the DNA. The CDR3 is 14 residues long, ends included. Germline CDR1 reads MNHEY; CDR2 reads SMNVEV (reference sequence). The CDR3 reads CAGSSSGQGAPQHF.

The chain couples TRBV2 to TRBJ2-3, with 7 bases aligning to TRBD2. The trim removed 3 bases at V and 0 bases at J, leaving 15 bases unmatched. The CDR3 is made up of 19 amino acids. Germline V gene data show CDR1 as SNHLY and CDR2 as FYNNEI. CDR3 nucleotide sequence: TGTGCCAGCAGTGAGGGCCGAGCGGGGAGATTCTTGAGCACAGATACGCAGTATTTT. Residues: CASSEGRAGRFLSTDTQYF. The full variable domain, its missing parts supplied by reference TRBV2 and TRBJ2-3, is EPEVTQTPSHQVTQMGQEVILRCVPISNHLYFYWYRQILGQKVEFLVSFYNNEISEKSEIFDDQFSVERPDGSNFTLKIRSTKLEDSAMYFCASSEGRAGRFLSTDTQYFGPGTRLTVL.

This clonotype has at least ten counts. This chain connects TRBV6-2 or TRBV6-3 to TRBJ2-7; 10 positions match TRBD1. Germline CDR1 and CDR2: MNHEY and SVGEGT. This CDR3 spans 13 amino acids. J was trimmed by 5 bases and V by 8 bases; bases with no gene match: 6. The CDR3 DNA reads TGTGCCAGCCGGGACAGGGGATTTGACGAGCAGTACTTC. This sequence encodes CASRDRGFDEQYF.

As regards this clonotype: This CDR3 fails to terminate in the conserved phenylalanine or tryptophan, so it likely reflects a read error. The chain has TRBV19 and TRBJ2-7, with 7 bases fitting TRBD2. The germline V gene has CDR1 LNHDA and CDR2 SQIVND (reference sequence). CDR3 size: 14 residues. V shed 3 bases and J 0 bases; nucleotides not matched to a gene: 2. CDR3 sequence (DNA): TGTGCCAGTAGTATCGGGAGGAGCTCCTACGAGCAGTACTGT. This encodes CASSIGRSSYEQYC.

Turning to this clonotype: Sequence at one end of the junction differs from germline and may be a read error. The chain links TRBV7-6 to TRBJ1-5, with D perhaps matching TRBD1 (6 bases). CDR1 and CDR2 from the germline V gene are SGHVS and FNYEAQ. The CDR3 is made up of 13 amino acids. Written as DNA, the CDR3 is TGTGCCAGCAGCTTGACAGGCAATCAGCCCCAGCACTTT. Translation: CASSLTGNQPQHF. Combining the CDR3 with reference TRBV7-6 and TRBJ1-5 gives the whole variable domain GAGVSQSPRYKVTKRGQDVALRCDPISGHVSLYWYRQALGQGPEFLTYFNYEAQQDKSGLPNDRFSAERPEGSISTLTIQRTEQRDSAMYRCASSLTGNQPQHFGDGTRLSIL.

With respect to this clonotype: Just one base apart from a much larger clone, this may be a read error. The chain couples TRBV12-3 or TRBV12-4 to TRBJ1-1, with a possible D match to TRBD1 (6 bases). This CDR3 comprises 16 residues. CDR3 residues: CASSPGLQGGNTDAFF. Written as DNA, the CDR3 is TGTGCCAGCAGTCCCGGGCTACAGGGCGGGAACACTGACGCTTTCTTT.

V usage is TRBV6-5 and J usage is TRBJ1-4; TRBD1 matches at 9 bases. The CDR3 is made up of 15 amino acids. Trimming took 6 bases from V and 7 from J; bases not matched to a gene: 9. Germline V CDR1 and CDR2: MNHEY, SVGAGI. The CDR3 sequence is CASRHNRGLSEKLFF. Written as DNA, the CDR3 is TGTGCCAGCAGGCATAACAGGGGGCTCAGTGAAAAACTGTTTTTT.

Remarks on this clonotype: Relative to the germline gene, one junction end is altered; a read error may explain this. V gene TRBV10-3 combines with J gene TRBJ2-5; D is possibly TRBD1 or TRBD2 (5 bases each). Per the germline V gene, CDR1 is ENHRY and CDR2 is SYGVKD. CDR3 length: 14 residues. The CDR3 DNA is TGTGCCAGCTCACCAGGGAGACATCAAGAGACCCAGTGCTTC. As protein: CASSPGRHQETQCF.

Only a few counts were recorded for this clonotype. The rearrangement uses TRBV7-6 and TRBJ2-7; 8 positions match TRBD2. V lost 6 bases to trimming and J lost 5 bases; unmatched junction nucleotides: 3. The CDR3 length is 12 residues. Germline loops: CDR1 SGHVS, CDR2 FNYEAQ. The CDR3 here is CASRGTSHEQYF. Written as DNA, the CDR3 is TGTGCCAGCAGAGGGACTAGTCACGAGCAGTACTTC. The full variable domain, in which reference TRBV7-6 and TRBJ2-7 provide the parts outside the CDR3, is GAGVSQSPRYKVTKRGQDVALRCDPISGHVSLYWYRQALGQGPEFLTYFNYEAQQDKSGLPNDRFSAERPEGSISTLTIQRTEQRDSAMYRCASRGTSHEQYFGPGTRLTVT.

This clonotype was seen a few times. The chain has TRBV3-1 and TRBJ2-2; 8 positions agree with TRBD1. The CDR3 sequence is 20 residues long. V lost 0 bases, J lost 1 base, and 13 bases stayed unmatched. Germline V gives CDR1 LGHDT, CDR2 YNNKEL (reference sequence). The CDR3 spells CASSQDLRTGKGMNTGELFF. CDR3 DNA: TGTGCCAGCAGCCAAGACCTCCGGACAGGGAAGGGTATGAACACCGGGGAGCTGTTTTTT. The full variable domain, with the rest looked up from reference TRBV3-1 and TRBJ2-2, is DTAVSQTPKYLVTQMGNDKSIKCEQNLGHDTMYWYKQDSKKFLKIMFSYNNKELIINETVPNRFSPKSPDKAHLNLHINSLELGDSAVYFCASSQDLRTGKGMNTGELFFGEGSRLTVL.

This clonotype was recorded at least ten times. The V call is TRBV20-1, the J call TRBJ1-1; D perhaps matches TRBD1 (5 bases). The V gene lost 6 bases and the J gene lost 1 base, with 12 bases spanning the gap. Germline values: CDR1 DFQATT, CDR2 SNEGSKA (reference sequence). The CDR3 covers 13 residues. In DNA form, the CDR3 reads TGCAGTGCCAAGTCAGGGCCGAACACTGAAGCTTTCTTT. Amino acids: CSAKSGPNTEAFF.

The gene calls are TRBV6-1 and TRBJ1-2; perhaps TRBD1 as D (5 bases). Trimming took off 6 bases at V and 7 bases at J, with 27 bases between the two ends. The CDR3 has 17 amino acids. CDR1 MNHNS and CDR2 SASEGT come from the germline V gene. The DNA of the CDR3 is TGTGCCAGCAGGCCGCCTCGGGACGCCCCTCCGCGGCTTGGCTACACCTTC. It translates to CASRPPRDAPPRLGYTF.

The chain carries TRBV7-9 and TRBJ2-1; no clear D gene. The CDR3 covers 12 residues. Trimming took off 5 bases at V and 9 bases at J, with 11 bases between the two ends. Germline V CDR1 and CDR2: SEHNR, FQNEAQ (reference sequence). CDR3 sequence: CASSPTVGEQFF. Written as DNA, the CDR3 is TGTGCCAGCAGCCCTACCGTCGGTGAGCAGTTCTTC.

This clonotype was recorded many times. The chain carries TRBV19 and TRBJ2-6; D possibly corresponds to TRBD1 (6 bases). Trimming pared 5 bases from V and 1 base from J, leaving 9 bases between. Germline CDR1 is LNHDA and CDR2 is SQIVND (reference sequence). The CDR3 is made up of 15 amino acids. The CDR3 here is CASSGTGSGANVLTF. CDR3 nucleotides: TGTGCCAGTAGTGGTACAGGGTCTGGGGCCAACGTCCTGACTTTC.